Following are 28 T cell receptor beta chains from one sample sequenced in a study of cytomegalovirus exposure and HLA in healthy donors (dated by TCRdb to about 2017). Library creation used the immunoSEQ multiplex PCR assay. Here the immuneACCESS table is served through TCRdb, limited to in-frame sequences with V and J called. Missing clones are a known gap in these copies; in checked studies unresolved V genes cover under half, and the rest lacks a known reason. Recorded for this sample are a few hundred thousand clones; roughly 89% of them occurred a single time. In total, the top ten clones hold more than 0.35% of the sample. Sequencing was carried out using PBMCs. The source of these receptors is a woman under 30 in good health and CMV-seronegative.

The chain joins TRBV6-6 to TRBJ2-7; 10 nucleotides line up with TRBD1. Germline loops: CDR1 MNHNY, CDR2 SVGAGI (reference sequence). The CDR3 has 14 residues. With V trimmed by 7 bases and J by 2 bases, 5 bases remained unmatched. DNA of the CDR3: TGTGCCAGCAAGGCCGGGACAGGGGCCTACGAGCAGTACGTC. It codes for CASKAGTGAYEQYV.

The chain has TRBV28 and TRBJ1-6; 7 bases agree with TRBD1. Per germline, CDR1 MDHEN and CDR2 SYDVKM. The CDR3 is 13 amino acids. The ends lost 10 bases at V and 9 bases at J; junction bases unmatched: 9. This CDR3 is CATSRGRGSPLHF. DNA for the CDR3: TGTGCCACCTCGAGGGGGCGGGGTTCACCCCTCCACTTT. The whole variable domain, filled in from reference TRBV28 and TRBJ1-6, reads DVKVTQSSRYLVKRTGEKVFLECVQDMDHENMFWYRQDPGLGLRLIYFSYDVKMKEKGDIPEGYSVSREKKERFSLILESASTNQTSMYLCATSRGRGSPLHFGNGTRLTVT.

V is TRBV6-6 and J is TRBJ1-2; no clear D. The CDR3 covers 13 residues. In germline, CDR1 is MNHNY, CDR2 SVGAGI (reference sequence). The V and J ends lost 10 bases and 3 bases respectively, with 15 bases between them. The CDR3 loop is CATARTSDYGYTF. CDR3 nucleotides: TGTGCCACTGCTCGGACTTCTGACTATGGCTACACCTTC.

This chain's CDR3 is CASSLVQGFTGELFF. CDR3 bases: TGTGCCAGCAGCTTGGTGCAGGGTTTCACCGGGGAGCTGTTTTTT. V usage is TRBV5-6 and J usage is TRBJ2-2; D perhaps matches TRBD1 (5 bases). Germline V gene lookup returns CDR1 SGHDT and CDR2 YYEEEE. Trimming stripped 0 bases from V and 4 bases from J, with 10 bases between. The CDR3 extends over 15 amino acids. Variable domain in full (rest from reference TRBV5-6 and TRBJ2-2): DAGVTQSPTHLIKTRGQQVTLRCSPKSGHDTVSWYQQALGQGPQFIFQYYEEEERQRGNFPDRFSGHQFPNYSSELNVNALLLGDSALYLCASSLVQGFTGELFFGEGSRLTVL.

This clone has just a few counts. The chain couples TRBV19 to TRBJ2-7; perhaps TRBD1 as D (5 bases). Trimming removed 3 bases at V and 3 bases at J, with 9 bases between. From germline, CDR1 is LNHDA and CDR2 SQIVND (reference sequence). This CDR3 comprises 13 residues. The chain's CDR3 is CASSMGQGYEQYV. CDR3 nucleotide sequence: TGTGCCAGTAGTATGGGGCAGGGCTACGAGCAGTACGTC.

This clone was found a few times. The V call is TRBV4-1, the J call TRBJ1-2; 9 bases are a match to TRBD1. The germline V gene has CDR1 MGHRA and CDR2 YSYEKL. Trimming removed 2 bases from V and 4 bases from J; junction bases left unmatched: 11. CDR3 length: 17 residues. The CDR3 spells CASSQRNDRDRAYGYTF. The CDR3 DNA sequence: TGCGCCAGCAGCCAACGGAACGACCGGGACAGGGCCTATGGCTACACCTTC.

The chain is built from TRBV25-1 and TRBJ2-5; 7 bases align to TRBD2. CDR1 is MGHDK, CDR2 SYGVNS, per germline. The CDR3 is 14 residues long. The J segment lost 5 bases and the V segment lost 6 bases, leaving 9 bases of the junction unmatched. The CDR3 sequence is CASSTSALWETQYF. In nucleotides, the CDR3 is TGTGCCAGCAGCACTAGCGCCTTATGGGAGACCCAGTACTTC. The full variable domain, with the rest looked up from reference TRBV25-1 and TRBJ2-5, is EADIYQTPRYLVIGTGKKITLECSQTMGHDKMYWYQQDPGMELHLIHYSYGVNSTEKGDLSSESTVSRIRTEHFPLTLESARPSHTSQYLCASSTSALWETQYFGPGTRLLVL.

This chain links TRBV18 with TRBJ1-6; perhaps TRBD1 as D (5 bases). The V end lost 3 bases, the J end lost 5 bases, and 17 bases lay between the germline ends. Germline V CDR1 and CDR2: KGHSH, LQKENI. The CDR3 contains 17 residues. CDR3 residues: CASSPNEGASDNSPLHF. CDR3 coding DNA: TGTGCCAGCTCACCGAACGAAGGGGCTTCGGATAATTCACCCCTCCACTTT. The full variable domain, in which reference TRBV18 and TRBJ1-6 provide the parts outside the CDR3, is NAGVMQNPRHLVRRRGQEARLRCSPMKGHSHVYWYRQLPEEGLKFMVYLQKENIIDESGMPKERFSAEFPKEGPSILRIQQVVRGDSAAYFCASSPNEGASDNSPLHFGNGTRLTVT.

This clone appeared once. The chain combines TRBV7-3 with TRBJ2-3; D is ambiguous. This CDR3 contains 13 residues. Germline values: CDR1 SGHTA, CDR2 FQGTGA. V dropped 2 bases and J dropped 6 bases, with 9 bases sitting between them. The CDR3 DNA sequence: TGTGCCAGCAGCTTAGATACATTGGATACGCAGTATTTT. Protein product: CASSLDTLDTQYF.

In its sample, this clone was seen once. The V gene is TRBV28, the J gene TRBJ2-4, with D possibly TRBD2 on 6 matching bases. This CDR3 is 15 amino acids long. CDR1 and CDR2 (germline): MDHEN, SYDVKM. The ends were cut back, 3 bases at V and 5 bases at J, with 14 bases in the middle. This CDR3 is CASSFVQGGENIQYF. The CDR3, as DNA: TGTGCCAGCAGTTTCGTCCAGGGCGGGGAAAACATTCAGTACTTC.

Only a few counts were recorded for this clone. This chain joins TRBV2 and TRBJ1-6; D call uncertain. The length of the CDR3 is 12 residues. Trimming left V 7 bases short and J 4 bases short, with 5 bases between. Germline V gene data show CDR1 as SNHLY and CDR2 as FYNNEI. The CDR3 region has the DNA TGTGCCAGCATTGCGTATAATTCACCCCTCCACTTT. It codes for CASIAYNSPLHF.

The rearrangement links TRBV11-2 to TRBJ1-1; no reliable D call. The germline V gene encodes CDR1 SGHAT and CDR2 FQNNGV. CDR3 size: 15 residues. The V end was cut by 1 base, the J end by 5 bases, with 14 bases between. CDR3 sequence (DNA): TGTGCCAGCAGCTTAGTTTTAACTGCAAAAACTGAAGCTTTCTTT. Amino acid sequence: CASSLVLTAKTEAFF.

The J gene is TRBJ2-4, the V gene TRBV28; no definite D call. The CDR3 consists of 14 residues. Germline CDR1 is MDHEN and CDR2 is SYDVKM. The V end lost 8 bases, the J end lost 1 base, and 12 bases lay between the germline ends. CDR3 DNA sequence: TGTGCCAGCTCCCCCAGCAGGGCCAAAAACATTCAGTACTTC. Its protein is CASSPSRAKNIQYF.

The chain joins TRBV27 to TRBJ1-2; TRBD1 matches at 9 bases. The ends lost 6 bases at V and 4 bases at J; junction bases unmatched: 15. Looked up from germline, CDR1 is MNHEY and CDR2 is SMNVEV (reference sequence). There are 17 residues in the CDR3. The CDR3 here is CASSRTGVHLGGYGYTF. The CDR3 DNA sequence: TGTGCCAGCAGCCGGACAGGGGTCCATCTAGGAGGCTATGGCTACACCTTC.

This chain connects TRBV13 to TRBJ2-7; D is possibly TRBD2 (6 bases). V was trimmed by 4 bases and J by 0 bases, leaving 19 bases between them. The germline V gene encodes CDR1 PRHDT and CDR2 FYEKMQ (reference sequence). This CDR3 comprises 17 residues. The CDR3 loop is CASSSGTHGFSSYEQYF. CDR3 sequence (DNA): TGTGCCAGCAGCTCCGGGACTCACGGATTCAGCTCCTACGAGCAGTACTTC.

This chain joins TRBV5-4 and TRBJ1-2, with 9 bases fitting TRBD1. V lost 4 bases, J lost 6 bases, and 10 bases stayed unmatched. The germline V gene has CDR1 SGHNT and CDR2 YYREEE (reference sequence). The CDR3 is 15 amino acids. This CDR3 is CASSGAGTGLHGYTF. CDR3 DNA: TGTGCCAGCAGCGGAGCCGGGACAGGGTTACATGGCTACACCTTC.

This clone was counted only a few times. CDR3 in amino acids: CASSLEAGGLSSPLHF. The CDR3 DNA is TGCGCCAGCAGCTTGGAGGCAGGGGGTTTGAGTTCACCCCTCCACTTT. The chain has TRBV5-1 and TRBJ1-6; the match to TRBD1 covers 7 bases. There are 16 residues in the CDR3. Germline V gene sequence: CDR1 SGHRS, CDR2 YFSETQ. The ends lost 0 bases at V and 9 bases at J; junction bases unmatched: 9.

The V and J genes are TRBV18 and TRBJ2-7, with a tentative D call TRBD2 (7 bases). The CDR3 spans 14 residues. V was trimmed by 0 bases and J by 4 bases, leaving 10 bases between them. Germline assignment: CDR1 KGHSH and CDR2 LQKENI. The CDR3 protein is CASSPPGRGYEQYF. CDR3 DNA sequence: TGTGCCAGCTCACCACCAGGGAGGGGGTACGAGCAGTACTTC.

This chain joins TRBV6-6 and TRBJ2-5, with TRBD1 as a possible D gene (5 bases). The V end was cut by 5 bases, the J end by 5 bases, with 18 bases between. Germline lookup yields CDR1 MNHNY and CDR2 SVGAGI (reference sequence). The CDR3 consists of 15 residues. This CDR3 is CASSPYRIARETQYF. Here the CDR3 DNA reads TGTGCCAGCAGTCCATACAGGATTGCAAGGGAGACCCAGTACTTC.

This chain connects TRBV7-2 to TRBJ2-1; 7 bases agree with TRBD2. The trim removed 8 bases at V and 2 bases at J, leaving 6 bases unmatched. The CDR3 is 14 residues long. Germline V lookup: CDR1 SGHTA, CDR2 FQGNSA. The CDR3, as DNA: TGTGCCAGCGTTTTTGCGGGGGCCTACAATGAGCAGTTCTTC. This codes for CASVFAGAYNEQFF.

This chain connects TRBV19 to TRBJ1-6, with D uncertain. V lost 5 bases to trimming and J lost 11 bases, with 16 bases between them. Germline CDR1 LNHDA, CDR2 SQIVND (reference sequence). CDR3 length equals 14 residues. In nucleotides, the CDR3 is TGTGCCAGTAGTGCGTTTTCTGAATCGGCACCCCTCCACTTT. It translates to CASSAFSESAPLHF.

The J gene is TRBJ2-3, the V gene TRBV28; tentative D call: TRBD2 (5 bases). Germline V gene data show CDR1 as MDHEN and CDR2 as SYDVKM. The CDR3 totals 16 residues. The V end was cut by 6 bases, the J end by 1 base, with 17 bases between. The CDR3 DNA follows: TGTGCCAGCAGCCCATCGGGGAGCGAGCGCACAGATACGCAGTATTTT. Its translation: CASSPSGSERTDTQYF.

J is TRBJ2-7 and V is TRBV28; 7 positions agree with TRBD1. Looked up from germline, CDR1 is MDHEN and CDR2 is SYDVKM. The CDR3 is 15 residues long. V trimming: 6 bases; J trimming: 0 bases; junction bases outside the gene matches: 8. The CDR3 DNA sequence: TGTGCCAGCAGGCCCCGGGACAGACCCTCCTACGAGCAGTACGTC. This translates into CASRPRDRPSYEQYV.

The gene calls are TRBV11-2 and TRBJ1-2; D is perhaps TRBD1 (5 bases). CDR3 size: 14 residues. The V gene's germline CDR1 is SGHAT and CDR2 FQNNGV. The V end was cut by 2 bases, the J end by 8 bases, with 15 bases between. As DNA, the CDR3 is TGTGCCAGCAGCTTATCAGGGAGGGTTTTGGGCTACACCTTC. It is translated as CASSLSGRVLGYTF.

The chain uses TRBV7-2 and TRBJ2-7; D call uncertain. The CDR3 totals 14 residues. Trimming cost V 5 bases and J 3 bases, with 14 bases left between them. Germline-derived CDR1 and CDR2 are SGHTA and FQGNSA. The CDR3 bases are TGTGCCAGCAGCCCCTACCGAAATGACTACGAGCAGTACTTC. It yields the protein CASSPYRNDYEQYF. Together with reference TRBV7-2 and TRBJ2-7, the CDR3 gives the full variable domain: GAGVSQSPSNKVTEKGKDVELRCDPISGHTALYWYRQSLGQGLEFLIYFQGNSAPDKSGLPSDRFSAERTGGSVSTLTIQRTQQEDSAVYLCASSPYRNDYEQYFGPGTRLTVT.

This rearrangement joins TRBV5-1 to TRBJ1-1; 8 bases map to TRBD1. Germline V gives CDR1 SGHRS, CDR2 YFSETQ. J gave up 3 bases and V 4 bases, and 5 bases lay outside the gene matches. The CDR3 has 14 residues. The CDR3 bases are TGCGCCAGCAGCCCGGACAGGGTTTACACTGAAGCTTTCTTT. This gives the protein CASSPDRVYTEAFF.

This chain connects TRBV27 to TRBJ2-3, with TRBD2 matching 10 bases. After removal of 5 bases from V and 5 bases from J, the junction contained 16 bases not matched to a gene. CDR1 and CDR2 (germline): MNHEY, SMNVEV (reference sequence). The CDR3 totals 18 residues. CDR3 region: CASSPLSSLAGNRDTQYF. The CDR3 DNA reads as TGTGCCAGCAGTCCACTCTCCTCACTAGCGGGGAATAGAGATACGCAGTATTTT.

The V call is TRBV6-1, the J call TRBJ1-5; D is undetermined. The CDR3 is made up of 12 amino acids. Germline V gives CDR1 MNHNS, CDR2 SASEGT. Trimming cost V 6 bases and J 0 bases, with 3 bases left between them. The DNA for the CDR3 is TGTGCCAGCAGCATTAGCAATCAGCCCCAGCATTTT. It translates to CASSISNQPQHF.